The 17 T cell receptor beta chains presented below share a single source sample, sequenced in a study of cytomegalovirus exposure and HLA in healthy donors. Primers included in the PCR were 60 Vbeta and 13 Jbeta primers. Some clones are missing from TCRdb's copy, which holds only in-frame ones; the method was immunoSEQ multiplex PCR. The table includes tens of thousands of clones, around 76% detected once. Specimen: PBMCs. The receptor source for this set is a man aged 25-40 years in good health and CMV-seropositive.

The CDR3 DNA reads TGTGCCAGCAGCGGGGAGGGGACTGGAAACACCATATATTTT. It encodes CASSGEGTGNTIYF. This chain links TRBV9 with TRBJ1-3; the D gene is possibly TRBD1 (5 bases). The length of the CDR3 is 14 residues. The V end lost 3 bases, the J end lost 2 bases, and 9 bases lay between the germline ends. Germline V gene lookup returns CDR1 SGDLS and CDR2 YYNGEE.

Of note for this clone: This specimen includes other DNA sequences encoding the same CDR3. This sequence joins TRBV7-9 and TRBJ1-2, with TRBD1 as a possible D gene (5 bases). The CDR3 covers 13 residues. The germline V and J ends were trimmed by 2 bases and 4 bases, with 8 bases remaining between them. Germline V gene sequence: CDR1 SEHNR, CDR2 FQNEAQ (reference sequence). This CDR3 reads CASSLRGSYGYTF. The CDR3 bases are TGTGCCAGCAGCTTAAGGGGATCCTATGGCTACACCTTC.

The CDR3 bases are TGTGCCAGCAGCGTAGGGCACATGGAAGAGACCCAGTACTTC. This gives the protein CASSVGHMEETQYF. The rearrangement links TRBV9 to TRBJ2-5; D call uncertain. The germline V gene has CDR1 SGDLS and CDR2 YYNGEE. CDR3 size: 14 residues. Trimming pared 0 bases from V and 3 bases from J, leaving 9 bases between.

The rearrangement joins TRBV10-3 to TRBJ2-7; 7 nucleotides agree with TRBD1. The trim removed 5 bases at V and 0 bases at J, leaving 4 bases unmatched. CDR1 is ENHRY and CDR2 is SYGVKD in the germline V gene. The CDR3 spans 14 residues. This chain's CDR3 is CAISSDRYSYEQYF. CDR3 bases: TGTGCCATCAGTTCGGACAGGTACTCCTACGAGCAGTACTTC.

The V call is TRBV9, the J call TRBJ2-2; possible D gene TRBD2, 5 bases. This CDR3 has 12 amino acids. Germline V gene data show CDR1 as SGDLS and CDR2 as YYNGEE. Trimming left V 3 bases short and J 6 bases short, with 6 bases between. The CDR3 here is CASSAGAGELFF. In DNA form, the CDR3 reads TGTGCCAGCAGCGCCGGGGCCGGGGAGCTGTTTTTT.

The chain links TRBV7-2 to TRBJ2-6, with a possible D match to TRBD2 (6 bases). This CDR3 has 15 amino acids. CDR1 is SGHTA and CDR2 is FQGNSA in the germline V gene. Trimming took 2 bases from V and 1 from J, leaving 6 bases between them. CDR3: CASSLRGSGANVLTF. The CDR3 nucleotides read TGTGCCAGCAGCTTACGGGGGTCTGGGGCCAACGTCCTGACTTTC.

This clone was seen only once. J is TRBJ2-5 and V is TRBV7-9, with D possibly TRBD2 on 5 matching bases. With the DNA end fitting TRBJ2-7 better, the J assignment may be wrong. Germline CDR1 reads SEHNR; CDR2 reads FQNEAQ (reference sequence). This CDR3 has 16 residues. The CDR3, as DNA: TGTGCCAGCAGCTTACTCCTCGGGGTCCTCTCCTACGAGCAGTACTTC. Translating it yields CASSLLLGVLSYEQYF.

Note on this clone: The sample has other DNA sequences that encode this CDR3 too. V and J are TRBV9 and TRBJ1-4, with D uncertain. The V and J ends lost 2 bases and 0 bases respectively, with 8 bases between them. Germline V CDR1 and CDR2: SGDLS, YYNGEE. The CDR3 length is 15 residues. CDR3 sequence: CASSVGGATNEKLFF. As DNA, the CDR3 is TGTGCCAGCAGCGTTGGCGGTGCAACTAATGAAAAACTGTTTTTT.

This chain links TRBV7-2 with TRBJ2-5, with a possible D match to TRBD2 (6 bases). Per germline, CDR1 SGHTA and CDR2 FQGNSA. Trimming left V 6 bases short and J 3 bases short, with 17 bases between. The CDR3 consists of 15 residues. For the CDR3, the DNA is TGTGCCAGCAGTTACCAGGCGGGGCAGGAAGAGACCCAGTACTTC. It yields the protein CASSYQAGQEETQYF. The whole variable domain, remainder taken from reference TRBV7-2 and TRBJ2-5, is GAGVSQSPSNKVTEKGKDVELRCDPISGHTALYWYRQSLGQGLEFLIYFQGNSAPDKSGLPSDRFSAERTGGSVSTLTIQRTQQEDSAVYLCASSYQAGQEETQYFGPGTRLLVL.

To note about this clone: This sample also contains other DNA sequences that code for the same CDR3. The chain joins TRBV30 to TRBJ1-5; D uncertain. Germline assignment: CDR1 GTSNPN and CDR2 SVGIG (reference sequence). The CDR3 consists of 14 residues. V dropped 0 bases and J dropped 0 bases, with 6 bases sitting between them. CDR3 sequence reads: CAWSVSGSNQPQHF. DNA for the CDR3: TGTGCCTGGAGTGTAAGCGGTAGCAATCAGCCCCAGCATTTT.

V is TRBV7-9 and J is TRBJ2-1; possibly TRBD2 for D (7 bases). Germline lookup yields CDR1 SEHNR and CDR2 FQNEAQ (reference sequence). Trimming removed 2 bases at V and 8 bases at J, with 16 bases between. The CDR3 covers 15 residues. The CDR3 loop is CASSLLGGASDEQFF. In DNA, the CDR3 is TGTGCCAGCAGCTTATTGGGGGGGGCTTCGGATGAGCAGTTCTTC.

The genes are TRBV5-1 and TRBJ2-3; 7 bases align to TRBD1. V trimming: 1 base; J trimming: 5 bases; junction bases outside the gene matches: 4. CDR1 is SGHRS, CDR2 YFSETQ, per germline. CDR3 size: 14 residues. Here the CDR3 DNA reads TGCGCCAGCAGCTTGCCACAGGGGATAGATACGCAGTATTTT. Translated, it gives CASSLPQGIDTQYF.

This rearrangement joins TRBV5-1 to TRBJ2-7, with D possibly TRBD2 on 6 matching bases. V was pared by 0 bases and J by 4 bases, with 8 bases between. Germline V gene data show CDR1 as SGHRS and CDR2 as YFSETQ. This CDR3 has 13 amino acids. The CDR3, as DNA: TGCGCCAGCAGCTTGGCGGGGAGGTACGAGCAGTACTTC. Translated: CASSLAGRYEQYF. The full variable domain, in which reference TRBV5-1 and TRBJ2-7 provide the parts outside the CDR3, is KAGVTQTPRYLIKTRGQQVTLSCSPISGHRSVSWYQQTPGQGLQFLFEYFSETQRNKGNFPGRFSGRQFSNSRSEMNVSTLELGDSALYLCASSLAGRYEQYFGPGTRLTVT.

The J gene is TRBJ1-2, the V gene TRBV5-3, with TRBD1 matching 7 bases. TRBV5-3 is noted as an ORF with a role that remains uncertain. The CDR3 consists of 15 residues. Trimming at V came to 1 base and at J to 4 bases, leaving 7 bases not matched to a gene. The CDR3 sequence: CARSLLLGTVYGYTF. The CDR3 region has the DNA TGTGCCAGAAGCTTGCTTCTGGGGACAGTCTATGGCTACACCTTC.

The V call is TRBV6-1, the J call TRBJ2-5; 11 nucleotides match TRBD2. The CDR3 contains 15 residues. Germline V CDR1 and CDR2: MNHNS, SASEGT. V lost 7 bases and J lost 1; bases outside the gene matches: 5. Here the CDR3 reads CASTGTSGFQETQYF. The CDR3 DNA sequence: TGTGCCAGCACCGGGACTAGCGGATTCCAAGAGACCCAGTACTTC.

A few counts support this clone. The chain joins TRBV6-1 to TRBJ1-6, with 8 bases fitting TRBD1. The CDR3 extends over 15 amino acids. The trim removed 6 bases at V and 7 bases at J, leaving 8 bases unmatched. In germline, CDR1 is MNHNS, CDR2 SASEGT. The CDR3 sequence is CASRTGQAWNSPLHF. CDR3 nucleotides: TGTGCCAGCAGGACGGGACAGGCGTGGAATTCACCCCTCCACTTT.

This clone was detected only once. The chain uses TRBV6-5 and TRBJ1-5, with 7 bases matching TRBD1. V was pared by 10 bases and J by 4 bases, with 13 bases of the junction left unmatched. CDR1 and CDR2 (germline): MNHEY, SVGAGI. The CDR3 extends over 15 amino acids. The CDR3 DNA reads as TGTGCCATCGTTCCCGGGACAGTAGGAAATCAGCCCCAGCATTTT. Its protein is CAIVPGTVGNQPQHF.